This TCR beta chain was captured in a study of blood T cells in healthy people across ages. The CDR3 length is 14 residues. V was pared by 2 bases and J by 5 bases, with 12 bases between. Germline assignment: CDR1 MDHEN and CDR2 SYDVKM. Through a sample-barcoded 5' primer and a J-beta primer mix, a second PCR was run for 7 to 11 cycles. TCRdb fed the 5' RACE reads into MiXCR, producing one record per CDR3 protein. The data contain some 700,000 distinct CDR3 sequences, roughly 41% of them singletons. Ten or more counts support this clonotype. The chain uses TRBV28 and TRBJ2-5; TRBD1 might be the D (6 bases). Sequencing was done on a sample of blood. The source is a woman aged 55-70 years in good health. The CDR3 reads CASSLGGQWETQYF. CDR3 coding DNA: TGTGCCAGCAGTTTAGGAGGACAGTGGGAGACCCAGTACTTC. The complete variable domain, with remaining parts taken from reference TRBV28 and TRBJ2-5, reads DVKVTQSSRYLVKRTGEKVFLECVQDMDHENMFWYRQDPGLGLRLIYFSYDVKMKEKGDIPEGYSVSREKKERFSLILESASTNQTSMYLCASSLGGQWETQYFGPGTRLLVL.